Following are 28 T cell receptor beta chains from one sample sequenced in a study of beta chain features in type 1 diabetes. Regarding the study as a whole: Researchers report that Type 1 diabetes patients had moderately but significantly shorter TCRB CDR3s across all four CD4+ subsets.

Their specific antigens are unknown. Expressed TCRB transcripts got sequenced, as all isolated RNA was reverse transcribed. Sequencing used immunoSEQ multiplex PCR; TCRdb keeps in-frame clones, though not all of them. In the table there are around 260,000 clones, around 21% of which are singletons. The sample taken for sequencing was naive CD4+ T cells from blood. The receptors stem from a woman between 40 and 55 years old with type 1 diabetes.

The chain employs TRBV18 and TRBJ1-2; 9 positions agree with TRBD1. Trimming at V came to 3 bases and at J to 4 bases, leaving 6 bases not matched to a gene. Per the germline V gene, CDR1 is KGHSH and CDR2 is LQKENI. The CDR3 covers 15 residues. In DNA, the CDR3 is TGTGCCAGCTCACCCGGACAGGGGAGTGCCTATGGCTACACCTTC. This encodes CASSPGQGSAYGYTF.

This clone was seen only a few times. The chain links TRBV5-6 to TRBJ1-1, with 10 bases aligning to TRBD1. From germline, CDR1 is SGHDT and CDR2 YYEEEE. V lost 4 bases and J lost 5; bases outside the gene matches: 5. The CDR3 sequence is 14 residues long. CDR3: CASSLDRGGTEAFF. The CDR3 DNA follows: TGTGCCAGCAGCCTGGACAGGGGGGGGACTGAAGCTTTCTTT.

This clone turned up a few times. V and J are TRBV5-6 and TRBJ2-5; 10 bases are shared with TRBD1. Germline V gene sequence: CDR1 SGHDT, CDR2 YYEEEE. The trim removed 5 bases at V and 5 bases at J, leaving 9 bases unmatched. The CDR3 spans 15 residues. The CDR3 DNA reads as TGTGCCAGCAGGGAGACAGGGGGCGGACAGGAGACCCAGTACTTC. This codes for CASRETGGGQETQYF.

This clone turned up a few times. V is TRBV29-1 and J is TRBJ2-5, with D possibly being TRBD2 (5 bases). The DNA end is more similar to TRBJ2-7, so the J call may be wrong. The CDR3 loop spans 12 amino acids. The germline V gene has CDR1 SQVTM and CDR2 ANQGSEA. Here the CDR3 reads CSVSPRVYEQYF. DNA for the CDR3: TGCAGCGTTAGTCCGCGGGTCTACGAGCAGTACTTC.

This clone was seen a handful of times. The chain has TRBV29-1 and TRBJ2-7, with TRBD1 matching 9 bases. Germline V gene sequence: CDR1 SQVTM, CDR2 ANQGSEA. Trimming removed 7 bases from V and 5 bases from J; junction bases left unmatched: 9. The CDR3 runs 13 residues. As DNA, the CDR3 is TGCAGCGCCAGGACAGGGGCCAGGGACGAGCAGTACTTC. This codes for CSARTGARDEQYF.

This clone was recorded a few times. The chain's CDR3 is CASSRETGYEQFF. The DNA of the CDR3 is TGCGCCAGCAGCAGGGAGACAGGGTACGAGCAGTTCTTC. The chain employs TRBV5-1 and TRBJ2-1, with 7 bases that match TRBD1. This CDR3 is 13 amino acids long. J lost 10 bases, V lost 4 bases, and 8 bases had no gene match. The germline gives CDR1 SGHRS, CDR2 YFSETQ.

This clone was observed a handful of times. The gene calls are TRBV28 and TRBJ2-1, with TRBD2 as a possible D gene (6 bases). Germline V CDR1 and CDR2: MDHEN, SYDVKM. This CDR3 spans 16 amino acids. Trimming left V 7 bases short and J 0 bases short, with 16 bases between. The CDR3 DNA follows: TGTGCCAGCATTTCGAGGGAGGCTTCCTCCTACAATGAGCAGTTCTTC. Translated, it gives CASISREASSYNEQFF.

This chain joins TRBV4-2 and TRBJ2-3; D is possibly TRBD2 (5 bases). The CDR3 runs 16 residues. Looked up from germline, CDR1 is LGHNA and CDR2 is YNFKEQ. Between the trimmed V and J ends, which lost 0 bases and 6 bases, there was a span of 16 bases. CDR3 loop: CASSQDLRASRDTQYF. In DNA, the CDR3 is TGTGCCAGCAGCCAAGATTTAAGGGCTAGCCGGGATACGCAGTATTTT.

In this sample, this clone turned up a few times. Other DNA variants within this sample encode the same CDR3. The chain uses TRBV5-6 and TRBJ2-6; D possibly corresponds to TRBD1 (5 bases). V dropped 2 bases and J dropped 4 bases, with 7 bases sitting between them. CDR3 length: 14 residues. Germline CDR1 is SGHDT and CDR2 is YYEEEE. DNA for the CDR3: TGTGCCAGCAGCTTAGGGGCAGGGGCCAACGTCCTGACTTTC. Amino acid sequence: CASSLGAGANVLTF.

This clone was seen more than once but under ten times. This sequence joins TRBV5-6 and TRBJ2-4; 7 bases fit TRBD1. The V and J ends lost 1 base and 3 bases, in that order; junction bases with no gene match: 1. Per germline, CDR1 SGHDT and CDR2 YYEEEE. The CDR3 runs 14 residues. The CDR3 region is CASSLWDSKNIQYF. CDR3 nucleotides: TGTGCCAGCAGCTTGTGGGACAGCAAAAACATTCAGTACTTC.

This clone was picked up a small number of times. The chain combines TRBV29-1 with TRBJ2-7, with a tentative D call TRBD2 (6 bases). The CDR3 contains 15 residues. V was pared by 5 bases and J by 0 bases, with 17 bases between. Germline-derived CDR1 and CDR2 are SQVTM and ANQGSEA. CDR3 bases: TGCAGCGTTAATTCGGAGGGACGCGGCTCCTACGAGCAGTACTTC. Translating it yields CSVNSEGRGSYEQYF.

The V and J genes are TRBV30 and TRBJ2-1; 8 nucleotides line up with TRBD2. V was pared by 0 bases and J by 10 bases, with 5 bases of the junction left unmatched. The CDR3 length is 13 residues. Germline-derived CDR1 and CDR2 are GTSNPN and SVGIG (reference sequence). The CDR3 DNA reads as TGTGCCTGGAGTGTAATGGCGGGAGGAGAGCAGTTCTTC. It encodes CAWSVMAGGEQFF.

This clone was seen more than once but under ten times. CDR3 amino acids: CASSLGGTDQPQHF. DNA of the CDR3: TGTGCCAGCAGCTTGGGGGGGACAGATCAGCCCCAGCATTTT. This sequence joins TRBV5-4 and TRBJ1-5; 7 positions match TRBD1. V was clipped by 0 bases and J by 5 bases; unmatched bases: 2. CDR3 length equals 14 residues. Germline CDR1 and CDR2: SGHNT and YYREEE (reference sequence). Combining the CDR3 with reference TRBV5-4 and TRBJ1-5 gives the whole variable domain ETGVTQSPTHLIKTRGQQVTLRCSSQSGHNTVSWYQQALGQGPQFIFQYYREEENGRGNFPPRFSGLQFPNYSSELNVNALELDDSALYLCASSLGGTDQPQHFGDGTRLSIL.

This sequence joins TRBV2 and TRBJ2-7; 7 bases are shared with TRBD1. CDR3 size: 14 residues. J was trimmed by 3 bases and V by 5 bases; bases with no gene match: 7. Germline V gene lookup returns CDR1 SNHLY and CDR2 FYNNEI. The CDR3 coding sequence is TGTGCCAGCAGTACTCGGACAGGATTCTACGAGCAGTACTTC. Translation gives CASSTRTGFYEQYF.

The gene calls are TRBV11-1 and TRBJ1-1; no definite D call. The CDR3 consists of 14 residues. Trimming removed 0 bases from V and 5 bases from J, with 10 bases in between. Germline V lookup: CDR1 SGHAT, CDR2 FQDESV (reference sequence). The CDR3 coding sequence is TGTGCCAGCAGCTTAGCGGAGGGTAGGACTGAAGCTTTCTTT. This sequence encodes CASSLAEGRTEAFF.

This clone was seen more than once but under ten times. This chain connects TRBV30 to TRBJ2-7; weak D call: TRBD2 (5 bases). Germline CDR1 and CDR2: GTSNPN and SVGIG (reference sequence). The CDR3 runs 15 residues. The V end was cut by 0 bases, the J end by 7 bases, with 19 bases between. This chain's CDR3 is CAWSVQGASLGEQYF. The DNA of the CDR3 is TGTGCCTGGAGTGTACAAGGAGCTAGCTTGGGGGAGCAGTACTTC.

The chain links TRBV25-1 to TRBJ2-2; 9 bases align to TRBD1. V was clipped by 7 bases and J by 6 bases; unmatched bases: 6. The CDR3 has 14 residues. Germline values: CDR1 MGHDK, CDR2 SYGVNS. The CDR3 nucleotides read TGTGCCAGCAAGGGACAGGGACCTCCCGGGGAGCTGTTTTTT. Translating gives CASKGQGPPGELFF. The full variable domain, its missing parts supplied by reference TRBV25-1 and TRBJ2-2, is EADIYQTPRYLVIGTGKKITLECSQTMGHDKMYWYQQDPGMELHLIHYSYGVNSTEKGDLSSESTVSRIRTEHFPLTLESARPSHTSQYLCASKGQGPPGELFFGEGSRLTVL.

This clone was seen a few times. The V gene is TRBV9, the J gene TRBJ2-3, with D possibly matching TRBD2 (5 bases). The CDR3 runs to 12 residues. Trimming removed 4 bases at V and 8 bases at J, with 11 bases between. The germline V gene encodes CDR1 SGDLS and CDR2 YYNGEE. CDR3 sequence (DNA): TGTGCCAGCAGCCCCCCCGGAGGTACGCAGTATTTT. This sequence encodes CASSPPGGTQYF.

CDR3 protein: CASSEWIEGTEAFF. CDR3 DNA sequence: TGTGCCAGCAGTGAATGGATCGAGGGCACTGAAGCTTTCTTT. The V call is TRBV25-1, the J call TRBJ1-1; D ambiguous. Per the germline V gene, CDR1 is MGHDK and CDR2 is SYGVNS. The V gene lost 1 base and the J gene lost 4 bases, with 10 bases spanning the gap. The CDR3 consists of 14 residues.

This chain links TRBV5-1 with TRBJ2-1; D gene ambiguous. Deletions cut 4 bases from V and 2 bases from J, with 7 bases between. The CDR3 consists of 13 residues. Looked up from germline, CDR1 is SGHRS and CDR2 is YFSETQ. The CDR3 DNA sequence: TGCGCCAGCAGCGAACAAACCTACAATGAGCAGTTCTTC. This sequence encodes CASSEQTYNEQFF. The entire variable domain, with the rest obtained from reference TRBV5-1 and TRBJ2-1, is as follows: KAGVTQTPRYLIKTRGQQVTLSCSPISGHRSVSWYQQTPGQGLQFLFEYFSETQRNKGNFPGRFSGRQFSNSRSEMNVSTLELGDSALYLCASSEQTYNEQFFGPGTRLTVL.

Only one count was recorded for this clone. The chain uses TRBV18 and TRBJ2-4; 9 positions match TRBD1. This CDR3 contains 15 residues. Germline V lookup: CDR1 KGHSH, CDR2 LQKENI. V lost 6 bases and J lost 6; bases outside the gene matches: 9. The CDR3 region has the DNA TGTGCCAGCTCCCAGGGACAGGGATTCGTAAACATTCAGTACTTC. It is translated as CASSQGQGFVNIQYF.

The J gene is TRBJ2-5, the V gene TRBV29-1; D gene uncertain. The CDR3 loop spans 11 amino acids. Germline lookup yields CDR1 SQVTM and CDR2 ANQGSEA. V was shortened by 7 bases and J by 4 bases, with 10 bases between the two germline ends. CDR3 coding DNA: TGCAGCGCTTACCCGCGAGAGACCCAGTACTTC. Its protein product is CSAYPRETQYF.

This chain connects TRBV4-1 to TRBJ1-2; a weak D match, TRBD1 (6 bases). Germline V gene lookup returns CDR1 MGHRA and CDR2 YSYEKL. Trimming left V 2 bases short and J 3 bases short, with 13 bases between. The CDR3 spans 15 residues. CDR3 DNA sequence: TGCGCCAGCAGCCAAATATTCACAGGGCACTATGGCTACACCTTC. Amino acids: CASSQIFTGHYGYTF.

This clone was counted a few times. The V gene is TRBV10-3, the J gene TRBJ2-1; no clear D. CDR1 is ENHRY, CDR2 SYGVKD, per germline. The CDR3 has 14 amino acids. V gave up 0 bases and J gave up 8 bases, with 11 bases separating them. The CDR3 region is CAISESTQRDEQFF. Here the CDR3 DNA reads TGTGCCATCAGTGAGTCGACCCAACGGGATGAGCAGTTCTTC.

This clone was counted only a few times. V gene TRBV9 combines with J gene TRBJ1-4, with 7 bases lining up with TRBD1. Germline V gene lookup returns CDR1 SGDLS and CDR2 YYNGEE. Trimming removed 2 bases from V and 3 bases from J; junction bases left unmatched: 1. This CDR3 contains 14 residues. DNA for the CDR3: TGTGCCAGCAGCGTTGGGACAGCTAATGAAAAACTGTTTTTT. Translated: CASSVGTANEKLFF.

The chain carries TRBV4-1 and TRBJ2-1; 11 bases match TRBD2. The germline CDR1 and CDR2 sequences are MGHRA and YSYEKL. The CDR3 consists of 16 residues. J gave up 0 bases and V 5 bases, and 3 bases lay outside the gene matches. CDR3 in DNA: TGCGCCAGCAGCAAGGGACTAGCGGCCTCCTACAATGAGCAGTTCTTC. Its translation: CASSKGLAASYNEQFF.

This clone was counted between two and nine times. The gene calls are TRBV15 and TRBJ2-2; tentative D call: TRBD2 (6 bases). The CDR3 loop spans 15 amino acids. Trimming left V 1 base short and J 0 bases short, with 6 bases between. Germline CDR1 and CDR2: LNHNV and YYDKDF (reference sequence). The CDR3 DNA is TGTGCCACCAGCAGAGCGGGAGCGAACACCGGGGAGCTGTTTTTT. The encoded protein is CATSRAGANTGELFF.

This clone has a handful of counts. The chain carries TRBV15 and TRBJ1-5, with a possible D match to TRBD1 (5 bases). Deletions cut 1 base from V and 5 bases from J, with 9 bases between. Germline V gene data show CDR1 as LNHNV and CDR2 as YYDKDF (reference sequence). The CDR3 consists of 14 residues. CDR3 DNA sequence: TGTGCCACCAGCAGAGGCCAGGGATATCAGCCCCAGCATTTT. Encoded protein: CATSRGQGYQPQHF.